Shown below are 10 T cell receptor beta chains from a single sample sequenced in a study of blood T cells in healthy people across ages. For the second PCR, which ran for roughly 7 to 11 cycles, a sample-barcoded 5' primer and a J-beta primer mix were used. One entry per CDR3 protein, called by TCRdb with MiXCR from the 5' RACE reads. The sample holds some 890,000 distinct CDR3 sequences, roughly 29% seen once. This sample was shared with a second study, whose subject was T cells of mothers and their children.

The sample taken for sequencing was blood. All receptors derive from a woman between 40 and 55 years old in good health.

J is TRBJ2-3 and V is TRBV10-3, with TRBD1 as a possible D gene (6 bases). V shed 6 bases and J shed 2 bases, with 12 bases lying between them. This CDR3 has 14 amino acids. Germline lookup yields CDR1 ENHRY and CDR2 SYGVKD. This chain's CDR3 is CAIRDSLPTDTQYF. The CDR3 coding sequence is TGTGCCATCAGGGACAGTCTACCCACAGATACGCAGTATTTT.

The chain links TRBV12-3 or TRBV12-4 to TRBJ2-6; D is undetermined. The CDR3 length is 15 residues. Trimming removed 5 bases from V and 0 bases from J, with 8 bases in between. The CDR3 spells CASSPARSGANVLTF. The DNA for the CDR3 is TGTGCCAGCAGTCCCGCCCGCTCTGGGGCCAACGTCCTGACTTTC.

The rearrangement links TRBV7-9 to TRBJ1-6; D possibly corresponds to TRBD1 (5 bases). Germline lookup yields CDR1 SEHNR and CDR2 FQNEAQ (reference sequence). Trimming left V 3 bases short and J 14 bases short, with 17 bases between. This CDR3 contains 14 residues. The CDR3 coding sequence is TGTGCCAGCAGCTTTGTGACAGTTAGTTCGGCCCTCCACTTT. It specifies CASSFVTVSSALHF. Complete variable domain (other parts from reference TRBV7-9 and TRBJ1-6): DTGVSQNPRHKITKRGQNVTFRCDPISEHNRLYWYRQTLGQGPEFLTYFQNEAQLEKSRLLSDRFSAERPKGSFSTLEIQRTEQGDSAMYLCASSFVTVSSALHFGNGTRLTVT.

This chain connects TRBV10-2 to TRBJ2-7; 10 bases agree with TRBD1. The CDR3 length is 14 residues. V lost 11 bases and J lost 5; bases outside the gene matches: 12. Germline V lookup: CDR1 WSHSY, CDR2 SAAADI. The CDR3 here is CAGATGGIGNEQYF. The DNA of the CDR3 is TGCGCCGGCGCGACAGGGGGCATCGGGAACGAGCAGTACTTC.

The gene calls are TRBV4-1 and TRBJ1-6; 7 positions agree with TRBD1. Germline V gene lookup returns CDR1 MGHRA and CDR2 YSYEKL. Unmatched junction bases numbered 8, after V lost 0 bases and J lost 9 bases. This CDR3 is built from 16 residues. The CDR3: CASSQDGEGARSPLHF. CDR3 bases: TGCGCCAGCAGCCAAGATGGTGAGGGGGCTCGTTCACCCCTCCACTTT.

The chain is built from TRBV5-1 and TRBJ2-6; D might be TRBD1 or TRBD2, each matching 6 bases. CDR1 SGHRS and CDR2 YFSETQ come from the germline V gene. The CDR3 has 16 amino acids. The V end lost 1 base, the J end lost 4 bases, and 12 bases lay between the germline ends. CDR3 bases: TGCGCCAGCAGCTTGAGGGGGGCGATAGGGGCCAACGTCCTGACTTTC. Its translation: CASSLRGAIGANVLTF.

Notes on this clonotype: A read error may explain this, as a much larger clone is one base away. The V gene is TRBV20-1, the J gene TRBJ2-7, with unresolved D. The V end was cut by 1 base, the J end by 7 bases, with 17 bases between. The germline V gene encodes CDR1 DFQATT and CDR2 SNEGSKA (reference sequence). The CDR3 loop spans 14 amino acids. The CDR3 sequence: CSARVEFAYNEQYF. The DNA for the CDR3 is TGCAGTGCTAGAGTAGAGTTCGCCTACAATGAGCAGTACTTC.

This clonotype has just a few counts. A clone one base away is much larger, so this may be a read error. This chain joins TRBV6-1 and TRBJ2-1; D possibly corresponds to TRBD1 (5 bases). CDR1 is MNHNS, CDR2 SASEGT, per germline. This CDR3 spans 19 amino acids. CDR3 protein: CTSRFPDRGHSSSYNEQFF. CDR3 nucleotide sequence: TGTACCAGCAGATTCCCTGACAGAGGCCACAGCTCCTCCTACAATGAGCAGTTCTTC.

This clonotype was observed a few times. The chain is built from TRBV28 and TRBJ1-4; possible D gene TRBD1, 5 bases. The CDR3 is made up of 15 amino acids. The V and J ends lost 6 bases and 2 bases respectively, with 13 bases between them. Germline-derived CDR1 and CDR2 are MDHEN and SYDVKM. The CDR3 region is CASSQGGATNEKLFF. In nucleotides, the CDR3 is TGTGCCAGCAGCCAAGGAGGGGCGACTAATGAAAAACTGTTTTTT. Full variable domain (remainder filled in from reference TRBV28 and TRBJ1-4): DVKVTQSSRYLVKRTGEKVFLECVQDMDHENMFWYRQDPGLGLRLIYFSYDVKMKEKGDIPEGYSVSREKKERFSLILESASTNQTSMYLCASSQGGATNEKLFFGSGTQLSVL.

Turning to this clonotype: This CDR3 fails to terminate in the conserved phenylalanine or tryptophan, so it likely reflects a read error. The rearrangement uses TRBV5-1 and TRBJ2-1; D is unclear. The V gene's germline CDR1 is SGHRS and CDR2 YFSETQ. V was pared by 5 bases and J by 2 bases, with 2 bases between. The CDR3 runs 11 residues. CDR3 in amino acids: CASRTYNEQFL. Here the CDR3 DNA reads TGCGCCAGCAGAACCTACAATGAGCAGTTCTTA.